This entry lists 10 T cell receptor beta chains sequenced from one sample in a study of T cells and copy number aberrations in small-cell lung cancer. Repertoires were generated with immunoSEQ multiplex PCR, while TCRdb's copy carries only in-frame clones and drops some. The sample contains roughly 9,800 clones, almost 80% of which appear only once. Sequencing was performed on normal tissue next to the tumor. The source is a man in his 60s with small cell lung cancer.

The chain is built from TRBV6-1 and TRBJ2-1, with D possibly matching TRBD1 (5 bases). The V end was cut by 2 bases, the J end by 10 bases, with 21 bases between. This CDR3 has 16 amino acids. CDR1 and CDR2 (germline): MNHNS, SASEGT. The CDR3 DNA reads as TGTGCCAGCAGTGAATCGGAGACAGAGGCCTACATGGAGCAGTTCTTC. It yields the protein CASSESETEAYMEQFF.

V usage is TRBV6-5 and J usage is TRBJ2-1, with D unresolved. Germline V gene sequence: CDR1 MNHEY, CDR2 SVGAGI. CDR3 size: 11 residues. V shed 4 bases and J shed 6 bases, with 4 bases lying between them. The CDR3 reads CASSSTNEQFF. The DNA of the CDR3 is TGTGCCAGCAGTTCAACCAATGAGCAGTTCTTC.

This chain joins TRBV7-9 and TRBJ2-1, with D unclear. The germline V and J ends were trimmed by 2 bases and 9 bases, with 8 bases remaining between them. The CDR3 extends over 12 amino acids. The germline gives CDR1 SEHNR, CDR2 FQNEAQ (reference sequence). The CDR3 here is CASSLFVGEQFF. The DNA of the CDR3 is TGTGCCAGCAGCTTATTTGTTGGTGAGCAGTTCTTC.

The gene calls are TRBV19 and TRBJ1-1; D unclear. Germline V gene lookup returns CDR1 LNHDA and CDR2 SQIVND (reference sequence). V lost 7 bases, J lost 5 bases, and 17 bases lay in between. The CDR3 loop spans 14 amino acids. CDR3 residues: CASTPGGGRTEAFF. CDR3 coding DNA: TGTGCCAGTACCCCAGGAGGCGGGAGGACTGAAGCTTTCTTT.

V usage is TRBV7-3 and J usage is TRBJ2-2, with 10 bases fitting TRBD2. From germline, CDR1 is SGHTA and CDR2 FQGTGA. V shed 3 bases, J shed 2 bases, and the junction held 3 bases outside the gene matches. The CDR3 spans 16 residues. CDR3 residues: CASSFTSGVNTGELFF. The CDR3 DNA follows: TGTGCCAGCAGCTTCACTAGCGGGGTAAACACCGGGGAGCTGTTTTTT.

The chain couples TRBV9 to TRBJ2-1; D gene ambiguous. CDR1 and CDR2 from the germline V gene are SGDLS and YYNGEE. The CDR3 is 12 amino acids. V was cut by 4 bases and J by 6 bases, with 8 bases left in between. As DNA, the CDR3 is TGTGCCAGCAGCAAACCTTTCAATGAGCAGTTCTTC. Residues: CASSKPFNEQFF.

The gene calls are TRBV5-6 and TRBJ2-6, with a weak D call TRBD1 (6 bases). V shed 1 base and J shed 0 bases, with 14 bases lying between them. CDR1 is SGHDT and CDR2 is YYEEEE in the germline V gene. This CDR3 is 18 amino acids long. The CDR3: CASSLFETGLSGANVLTF. As DNA, the CDR3 is TGTGCCAGCAGCTTGTTCGAAACAGGGCTCTCTGGGGCCAACGTCCTGACTTTC.

This rearrangement joins TRBV2 to TRBJ1-2; 10 bases are a match to TRBD1. The CDR3 sequence is 14 residues long. Germline values: CDR1 SNHLY, CDR2 FYNNEI. Losses at the gene ends were 5 bases for V and 8 bases for J; bases not matched to a gene: 8. The CDR3 DNA is TGTGCCAGCAGTTCAGGACAGGGGGTGAGGGGCTACACCTTC. Amino acids: CASSSGQGVRGYTF.

This chain links TRBV30 with TRBJ1-2, with 7 positions matching TRBD1. Germline V lookup: CDR1 GTSNPN, CDR2 SVGIG (reference sequence). Germline trimming cut 2 bases from V and 4 bases from J; bases unmatched to any gene: 4. The CDR3 has 13 amino acids. The CDR3 sequence is CAWSPGQTYGYTF. The CDR3 DNA is TGTGCCTGGAGTCCGGGACAGACCTATGGCTACACCTTC. Variable domain in full (rest from reference TRBV30 and TRBJ1-2): SQTIHQWPATLVQPVGSPLSLECTVEGTSNPNLYWYRQAAGRGLQLLFYSVGIGQISSEVPQNLSASRPQDRQFILSSKKLLLSDSGFYLCAWSPGQTYGYTFGSGTRLTVV.

The chain recombines TRBV23-1 with TRBJ2-1, with 11 bases that match TRBD1. TRBV23-1 qualifies as an ORF whose function is uncertain. V lost 2 bases and J lost 9; bases outside the gene matches: 15. The CDR3 has 18 amino acids. CDR3 region: CASSQRSGQGAVPSEQFF. The DNA for the CDR3 is TGCGCCAGCAGTCAACGGAGCGGACAGGGGGCGGTTCCATCTGAGCAGTTCTTC.